One sample yielded the 25 T cell receptor beta chains listed below, sequenced in a study of PD-L1 blockade in urothelial cancer. The assay was immunoSEQ multiplex PCR, and TCRdb's table has in-frame clones only and misses some. The table has tens of thousands of clones, around 90% seen once; the top ten hold around 5%. The sample here was PBMCs, taken around atezolizumab (anti-PD-L1) treatment. Receptors were obtained from a woman aged 70-85 years with urothelial cancer.

V is TRBV5-1 and J is TRBJ2-3; D remains ambiguous. Trimming took off 0 bases at V and 4 bases at J, with 15 bases between the two ends. The CDR3 totals 16 residues. The germline CDR1 and CDR2 sequences are SGHRS and YFSETQ. For the CDR3, the DNA is TGCGCCAGCAGCTTGGGCGCCTCCTCGTTGGCAGATACGCAGTATTTT. This sequence encodes CASSLGASSLADTQYF.

In DNA form, the CDR3 reads TGTGCCAGCAGTTTATTGGGACAGGGAAGTGGTTGGCTCTACGAGCAGTACTTC. Amino acids: CASSLLGQGSGWLYEQYF. V and J are TRBV28 and TRBJ2-7; 9 nucleotides line up with TRBD1. Germline CDR1 reads MDHEN; CDR2 reads SYDVKM. The V gene end was trimmed by 1 base and the J gene end by 3 bases; junction bases not matched to a gene: 13. The CDR3 has 18 amino acids. Variable domain in full (rest from reference TRBV28 and TRBJ2-7): DVKVTQSSRYLVKRTGEKVFLECVQDMDHENMFWYRQDPGLGLRLIYFSYDVKMKEKGDIPEGYSVSREKKERFSLILESASTNQTSMYLCASSLLGQGSGWLYEQYFGPGTRLTVT.

The chain carries TRBV2 and TRBJ2-1; 12 bases map to TRBD2. The CDR3 extends over 15 amino acids. Germline V gene data show CDR1 as SNHLY and CDR2 as FYNNEI. Trimming removed 4 bases from V and 5 bases from J; junction bases left unmatched: 3. The CDR3 loop is CASSVLAGGNNEQFF. CDR3 in DNA: TGTGCCAGCAGTGTACTAGCGGGGGGTAACAATGAGCAGTTCTTC.

CDR3 protein: CAWSLGQSGNTIYF. CDR3 bases: TGTGCCTGGAGCCTGGGACAGTCTGGAAACACCATATATTTT. The chain has TRBV30 and TRBJ1-3, with 7 nucleotides matching TRBD1. V shed 3 bases and J 1 base; nucleotides not matched to a gene: 3. The CDR3 spans 14 residues. Germline CDR1 GTSNPN, CDR2 SVGIG (reference sequence).

The chain couples TRBV19 to TRBJ1-5; no definite D call. The CDR3 spans 15 residues. Trimming shortened V by 5 bases and J by 0 bases, and 11 bases separated the two germline ends. The germline V gene encodes CDR1 LNHDA and CDR2 SQIVND (reference sequence). The CDR3 protein is CASSLTHYSNQPQHF. CDR3 in DNA: TGTGCCAGTAGTCTTACCCACTATAGCAATCAGCCCCAGCATTTT.

The V and J genes are TRBV5-1 and TRBJ1-1; the D is unclear. The CDR3 length is 13 residues. V was cut by 1 base and J by 1 base, with 5 bases left in between. Germline-derived CDR1 and CDR2 are SGHRS and YFSETQ. The CDR3: CASSLFSNTEAFF. CDR3 nucleotide sequence: TGCGCCAGCAGCTTGTTCTCGAACACTGAAGCTTTCTTT.

The chain recombines TRBV19 with TRBJ1-2; weak D call: TRBD1 (5 bases). Germline V lookup: CDR1 LNHDA, CDR2 SQIVND (reference sequence). The CDR3 loop spans 15 amino acids. Trimming shortened V by 3 bases and J by 4 bases, and 15 bases separated the two germline ends. Here the CDR3 DNA reads TGTGCCAGTAGTATGACCGGGGGGTCGGTCTATGGCTACACCTTC. This codes for CASSMTGGSVYGYTF.

The genes are TRBV10-1 and TRBJ2-5; no reliable D call. Trimming removed 0 bases from V and 1 base from J, with 12 bases in between. This CDR3 is 16 amino acids long. In germline, CDR1 is WNHNN, CDR2 SYGVQD (reference sequence). The CDR3 DNA reads as TGCGCCAGCAGTGAGTCTTGGTCTCAACTCCAAGAGACCCAGTACTTC. It codes for CASSESWSQLQETQYF.

The rearrangement uses TRBV6-5 and TRBJ2-7; weak D call: TRBD1 (6 bases). Trimming left V 5 bases short and J 3 bases short, with 17 bases between. Germline V lookup: CDR1 MNHEY, CDR2 SVGAGI. The length of the CDR3 is 15 residues. The CDR3 loop is CASSPMSGAFYEQYF. The CDR3 DNA follows: TGTGCCAGCAGTCCCATGTCAGGGGCATTCTACGAGCAGTACTTC.

As to this clone: A read error may produce the germline difference seen at one junction end. The chain combines TRBV20-1 with TRBJ1-2, with D possibly TRBD1 on 5 matching bases. The CDR3 loop spans 9 amino acids. CDR1 is DFQATT, CDR2 SNEGSKA, per germline (reference sequence). In DNA form, the CDR3 reads TGCAGTGCCGTCAGGGTCCGAGCCTTC. Translating it yields CSAVRVRAF.

This chain joins TRBV29-1 and TRBJ2-7, with 11 nucleotides matching TRBD2. The ends lost 1 base at V and 3 bases at J; junction bases unmatched: 5. This CDR3 contains 15 residues. Germline V gene sequence: CDR1 SQVTM, CDR2 ANQGSEA. This chain's CDR3 is CSVEVASGRLYEQYF. The CDR3 DNA reads TGCAGCGTTGAAGTAGCTAGCGGGAGGCTCTACGAGCAGTACTTC.

The chain carries TRBV12-5 and TRBJ2-3, with D maybe TRBD2 (6 bases). The CDR3 sequence is 17 residues long. The V and J ends lost 0 bases and 0 bases respectively, with 13 bases between them. In germline, CDR1 is LGHNT, CDR2 FRNRAP. The CDR3 coding sequence is TGTGCTAGTGGTTTGGTACTGGGCGGGATAAGCACAGATACGCAGTATTTT. Translation: CASGLVLGGISTDTQYF.

The genes are TRBV6-1 and TRBJ2-7; TRBD2 is a possible D gene (6 bases). This CDR3 comprises 14 residues. The germline V gene has CDR1 MNHNS and CDR2 SASEGT. V dropped 0 bases and J dropped 2 bases, with 8 bases sitting between them. DNA for the CDR3: TGTGCCAGCAGTGAAGCGGGACTCCCCTACGAGCAGTACTTC. It specifies CASSEAGLPYEQYF.

This sequence joins TRBV4-1 and TRBJ1-4; no firm D call. Looked up from germline, CDR1 is MGHRA and CDR2 is YSYEKL. This CDR3 contains 13 residues. Trimming took 1 base from V and 11 from J, leaving 11 bases between them. CDR3 region: CASSQATFGKLFF. The CDR3 region has the DNA TGCGCCAGCAGCCAAGCGACCTTCGGGAAACTGTTTTTT.

This chain links TRBV19 with TRBJ1-5; weak D call: TRBD1 (5 bases). The CDR3 is 15 amino acids. The V end lost 6 bases, the J end lost 3 bases, and 15 bases lay between the germline ends. Germline CDR1 reads LNHDA; CDR2 reads SQIVND (reference sequence). The CDR3: CASSTGGAFNQPQHF. CDR3 nucleotides: TGTGCCAGTAGCACCGGGGGAGCCTTCAATCAGCCCCAGCATTTT.

The chain combines TRBV4-1 with TRBJ2-1; D call uncertain. V was trimmed by 2 bases and J by 8 bases, leaving 16 bases between them. The CDR3 runs 15 residues. Germline V gives CDR1 MGHRA, CDR2 YSYEKL. This CDR3 reads CASSQTETWLDEQFF. In nucleotides, the CDR3 is TGCGCCAGCAGCCAAACGGAGACCTGGTTGGATGAGCAGTTCTTC.

This clone was recorded a few times. The rearrangement joins TRBV19 to TRBJ2-2; 10 positions agree with TRBD2. The V gene end was trimmed by 8 bases and the J gene end by 6 bases; junction bases not matched to a gene: 6. Germline CDR1 is LNHDA and CDR2 is SQIVND (reference sequence). The CDR3 sequence is 14 residues long. CDR3 residues: CASLSGGAAGELFF. The CDR3 coding sequence is TGTGCCAGTCTCAGCGGGGGGGCCGCCGGGGAGCTGTTTTTT.

J is TRBJ1-6 and V is TRBV7-9, with D hard to call. The CDR3 is 16 residues long. Germline V gives CDR1 SEHNR, CDR2 FQNEAQ (reference sequence). V was cut by 4 bases and J by 6 bases, with 16 bases left in between. The CDR3 loop reads CASSSDGWRTNSPLHF. CDR3 in DNA: TGTGCCAGCAGCTCCGACGGCTGGAGAACTAATTCACCCCTCCACTTT.

This sequence joins TRBV4-3 and TRBJ2-4; TRBD1 aligns across 11 bases. In germline, CDR1 is LGHNA, CDR2 YSLEER. CDR3 length: 16 amino acids. Trimming removed 3 bases from V and 1 base from J; junction bases left unmatched: 2. This chain's CDR3 is CASSQGTGGAKNIQYF. CDR3 DNA: TGCGCCAGCAGCCAGGGGACAGGGGGTGCCAAAAACATTCAGTACTTC.

The chain combines TRBV28 with TRBJ1-5; D perhaps matches TRBD1 (5 bases). V was cut by 7 bases and J by 2 bases, with 18 bases left in between. Germline loops: CDR1 MDHEN, CDR2 SYDVKM. This CDR3 has 16 amino acids. The DNA for the CDR3 is TGTGCCAGCAACACGGGGGGGGGTTTGGGCAATCAGCCCCAGCATTTT. Translated, it gives CASNTGGGLGNQPQHF.

The J gene is TRBJ2-1, the V gene TRBV15, with 14 bases identical to TRBD2. The germline CDR1 and CDR2 sequences are LNHNV and YYDKDF (reference sequence). V lost 1 base, J lost 5 bases, and 4 bases stayed unmatched. The CDR3 length is 17 residues. As DNA, the CDR3 is TGTGCCACCAGCAGAGGGACTAGCGGGAGGAGAAACAATGAGCAGTTCTTC. Translated: CATSRGTSGRRNNEQFF.

The J gene is TRBJ2-1, the V gene TRBV27; TRBD2 is a possible D gene (7 bases). Trimming removed 5 bases from V and 8 bases from J, with 22 bases in between. The germline gives CDR1 MNHEY, CDR2 SMNVEV (reference sequence). The CDR3 runs to 16 residues. CDR3 sequence: CASSRTGTGRDYEQFF. For the CDR3, the DNA is TGTGCCAGCAGTCGGACCGGCACAGGGAGGGATTATGAGCAGTTCTTC.

This chain uses TRBV18 with TRBJ2-5; the match to TRBD1 covers 9 bases. J was trimmed by 2 bases and V by 6 bases; bases with no gene match: 4. This CDR3 contains 14 residues. Germline CDR1 is KGHSH and CDR2 is LQKENI. CDR3 sequence: CASSPGTGQETQYF. The CDR3 nucleotides read TGTGCCAGCTCCCCCGGGACAGGGCAAGAGACCCAGTACTTC.

This clone was observed a few times. V gene TRBV28 combines with J gene TRBJ1-2; 7 bases line up with TRBD1. The junction had 5 bases not matched to a gene; V was cut back by 5 bases and J by 2 bases. This CDR3 has 14 residues. CDR1 is MDHEN, CDR2 SYDVKM, per germline. The CDR3 is CASSGPQGNYGYTF. The CDR3 nucleotides are TGTGCCAGCAGTGGCCCACAGGGGAACTATGGCTACACCTTC.

The rearrangement links TRBV29-1 to TRBJ1-1; D uncertain. The CDR3 contains 12 residues. The ends were cut back, 4 bases at V and 4 bases at J, with 10 bases in the middle. Germline V gene sequence: CDR1 SQVTM, CDR2 ANQGSEA. DNA of the CDR3: TGCAGCGTTGTCGGGGATGGCACTGAAGCTTTCTTT. Translated: CSVVGDGTEAFF.